Below are 29 T cell receptor beta chains sequenced from a single sample in a study of T-cell reconstitution after alpha-beta-depleted transplantation in children. This sample's TCRbeta library carried unique molecular identifier barcodes. One entry per CDR3 protein, called by TCRdb with MiXCR from the PCR reads. The data hold fewer than 550,000 distinct CDR3 sequences, with around 9.9% observed a single time. The sequencing here drew on PBMCs from the stem cell graft donor, taken from the stem cell graft. The receptor source for this set is a human donor who donated a stem cell graft to a child with acute myeloid leukemia.

V gene TRBV12-3 or TRBV12-4 combines with J gene TRBJ1-1; D possibly corresponds to TRBD1 (5 bases). The CDR3 contains 15 residues. V was clipped by 8 bases and J by 5 bases, with 21 bases between them. DNA for the CDR3: TGTGCCAGCGGAATAAACCAGGGCGAAAGAACTGAAGCTTTCTTT. Its protein is CASGINQGERTEAFF.

The chain uses TRBV20-1 and TRBJ2-5; D is possibly TRBD1 (5 bases). CDR3 size: 14 residues. Trimming stripped 3 bases from V and 4 bases from J, with 15 bases between. The germline gives CDR1 DFQATT, CDR2 SNEGSKA (reference sequence). The CDR3 sequence: CSARDTDKLETQYF. The CDR3 nucleotides are TGCAGTGCTAGGGACACGGATAAGTTAGAGACCCAGTACTTC.

This clonotype occurred many times. This chain links TRBV10-3 with TRBJ2-2; perhaps TRBD2 as D (6 bases). Germline V CDR1 and CDR2: ENHRY, SYGVKD. Trimming left V 6 bases short and J 0 bases short, with 17 bases between. The CDR3 covers 17 residues. Here the CDR3 DNA reads TGTGCCATCAGCCAGACACTAGGAGGGGCGAACACCGGGGAGCTGTTTTTT. Encoded protein: CAISQTLGGANTGELFF.

This clonotype has more than one count but fewer than ten. This chain links TRBV5-6 with TRBJ1-2, with 11 bases matching TRBD1. This CDR3 contains 17 residues. V was clipped by 4 bases and J by 8 bases; unmatched bases: 16. Germline-derived CDR1 and CDR2 are SGHDT and YYEEEE. In DNA form, the CDR3 reads TGTGCCAGCAGCCCGCGGGCTCCGGACAGGGGGCGAAGGGGCTACACCTTC. Its protein product is CASSPRAPDRGRRGYTF. Combining the CDR3 with reference TRBV5-6 and TRBJ1-2 gives the whole variable domain DAGVTQSPTHLIKTRGQQVTLRCSPKSGHDTVSWYQQALGQGPQFIFQYYEEEERQRGNFPDRFSGHQFPNYSSELNVNALLLGDSALYLCASSPRAPDRGRRGYTFGSGTRLTVV.

CDR3 in amino acids: CAMAGTPSYNEQFF. CDR3 nucleotide sequence: TGTGCCATGGCGGGGACTCCCTCCTACAATGAGCAGTTCTTC. V gene TRBV6-1 combines with J gene TRBJ2-1, with D possibly being TRBD2 (6 bases). Germline-derived CDR1 and CDR2 are MNHNS and SASEGT. This CDR3 contains 14 residues. V lost 10 bases to trimming and J lost 0 bases, with 13 bases between them.

This clonotype was detected a few times. V is TRBV12-3 or TRBV12-4 and J is TRBJ2-4, with D possibly called TRBD1 or TRBD2 (5 bases each). The CDR3 has 15 amino acids. V lost 3 bases, J lost 10 bases, and 19 bases lay in between. The DNA for the CDR3 is TGTGCCAGCAGTTTCCGGGACCAGCCCTTAAGGATTCAGTACTTC. The encoded protein is CASSFRDQPLRIQYF.

In its sample, this clonotype was seen many times. This rearrangement joins TRBV15 to TRBJ2-5; tentative D call: TRBD2 (6 bases). V lost 1 base to trimming and J lost 5 bases, with 14 bases between them. Germline V gives CDR1 LNHNV, CDR2 YYDKDF (reference sequence). This CDR3 comprises 15 residues. CDR3 sequence (DNA): TGTGCCACCAGCAGAGCAGCGGGTCTATGGGAGACCCAGTACTTC. This gives the protein CATSRAAGLWETQYF.

The table lists this clonotype with a few counts. This rearrangement joins TRBV12-3 or TRBV12-4 to TRBJ2-7, with TRBD1 as a possible D gene (5 bases). V dropped 3 bases and J dropped 7 bases, with 10 bases sitting between them. The CDR3 loop spans 12 amino acids. The CDR3 sequence: CASSFSYREQYF. The CDR3 DNA reads TGTGCCAGCAGTTTTTCCTACAGGGAGCAGTACTTC.

This clonotype has a handful of counts. The chain uses TRBV27 and TRBJ2-3, with 12 bases identical to TRBD2. The CDR3 loop spans 18 amino acids. Losses at the gene ends were 4 bases for V and 1 base for J; bases not matched to a gene: 9. From germline, CDR1 is MNHEY and CDR2 SMNVEV (reference sequence). This chain's CDR3 is CASSSWLAGGPRTDTQYF. Written as DNA, the CDR3 is TGTGCCAGCAGTTCCTGGCTAGCGGGAGGGCCGCGCACAGATACGCAGTATTTT.

The chain couples TRBV20-1 to TRBJ2-5; the D gene is possibly TRBD1 (6 bases). V shed 7 bases and J shed 3 bases, with 15 bases lying between them. The CDR3 has 13 amino acids. Germline CDR1 DFQATT, CDR2 SNEGSKA (reference sequence). CDR3 DNA sequence: TGCAGTGTAGAGAGGTCAGGGGAAGAGACCCAGTACTTC. This gives the protein CSVERSGEETQYF.

This chain joins TRBV5-1 and TRBJ2-2; D is perhaps TRBD1 (5 bases). V was trimmed by 7 bases and J by 4 bases, leaving 14 bases between them. Germline CDR1 SGHRS, CDR2 YFSETQ. The CDR3 consists of 14 residues. CDR3 protein: CASFVQGSTGELFF. The CDR3 coding sequence is TGCGCCAGCTTTGTGCAGGGTAGCACCGGGGAGCTGTTTTTT.

This clonotype was observed a few times. This chain links TRBV3-1 with TRBJ1-6; a weak D match, TRBD1 (6 bases). Germline V CDR1 and CDR2: LGHDT, YNNKEL (reference sequence). The CDR3 extends over 15 amino acids. With 4 bases removed from V and 6 bases from J, the gap between germline ends came to 13 bases. In DNA, the CDR3 is TGTGCCAGCAGCCCTATAGGGGGAACTAATTCACCCCTCCACTTT. Translated: CASSPIGGTNSPLHF.

In its sample, this clonotype was seen a few times. The rearrangement joins TRBV7-8 to TRBJ1-5; D is possibly TRBD1 (5 bases). The CDR3 runs to 18 residues. The V end lost 4 bases, the J end lost 0 bases, and 19 bases lay between the germline ends. Germline CDR1 SGHVS, CDR2 FQNEAQ. This CDR3 reads CASSSQHRGKNSNQPQHF. As DNA, the CDR3 is TGTGCCAGCAGCTCCCAACACCGGGGCAAAAATAGCAATCAGCCCCAGCATTTT.

The genes are TRBV10-3 and TRBJ1-1; possible D gene TRBD1, 6 bases. The CDR3 has 15 residues. In germline, CDR1 is ENHRY, CDR2 SYGVKD. V gave up 0 bases and J gave up 3 bases, with 11 bases separating them. As DNA, the CDR3 is TGTGCCATCAGTGAGTCCGGGACAATGGACACTGAAGCTTTCTTT. This encodes CAISESGTMDTEAFF.

The CDR3 DNA reads TGCAGTGCTACAGGGCTCCTGGGAGAGACCCAGTACTTC. Its translation: CSATGLLGETQYF. The chain uses TRBV20-1 and TRBJ2-5; D might be TRBD1 (5 bases). Germline values: CDR1 DFQATT, CDR2 SNEGSKA (reference sequence). This CDR3 has 13 residues. The V gene lost 4 bases and the J gene lost 4 bases, with 13 bases spanning the gap.

There are a few counts of this clonotype. The chain joins TRBV7-2 to TRBJ2-3, with TRBD2 matching over 7 bases. The J segment lost 3 bases and the V segment lost 6 bases, leaving 12 bases of the junction unmatched. The CDR3 loop spans 16 amino acids. Per the germline V gene, CDR1 is SGHTA and CDR2 is FQGNSA. The CDR3 DNA reads TGTGCCAGCAGACTAAGGGGCGGGAGAGGTACAGATACGCAGTATTTT. Translation gives CASRLRGGRGTDTQYF.

This clonotype was picked up many times. V is TRBV15 and J is TRBJ2-7; weak D call: TRBD1 (5 bases). Germline V CDR1 and CDR2: LNHNV, YYDKDF (reference sequence). V was pared by 0 bases and J by 7 bases, with 13 bases between. The CDR3 runs to 14 residues. The CDR3 region has the DNA TGTGCCACCAGCAGAGATAGGGGCTTCGGGGAGCAGTACGTC. Its protein product is CATSRDRGFGEQYV.

V gene TRBV12-3 or TRBV12-4 combines with J gene TRBJ2-1, with TRBD2 identical over 9 bases. The CDR3 extends over 14 amino acids. Trimming took 1 base from V and 8 from J; bases not matched to a gene: 3. DNA for the CDR3: TGTGCCAGCAGTTTAGGGCTAGCGGGGCATGAGCAGTTCTTC. Translated, it gives CASSLGLAGHEQFF.

In this sample, this clonotype turned up a few times. J is TRBJ2-1 and V is TRBV7-8; TRBD2 is a possible D gene (6 bases). The CDR3 is 18 amino acids. V lost 8 bases and J 5 bases, leaving 28 bases between the germline ends. Germline V lookup: CDR1 SGHVS, CDR2 FQNEAQ. This chain's CDR3 is CASLILRNGSGGHNEQFF. CDR3 sequence (DNA): TGTGCCAGCTTGATACTGAGAAACGGGAGTGGTGGGCACAATGAGCAGTTCTTC.

Concerning this clonotype: Its ends do not fully match the called genes, so a read error is possible. This chain links TRBV7-6 with TRBJ2-7, with TRBD1 matching 10 bases. CDR3 length: 14 amino acids. Germline-derived CDR1 and CDR2 are SGHVS and FNYEAQ. CDR3 loop: CASSLLGQGDEHYF. The DNA of the CDR3 is TGTGCCAGCAGCCTACTTGGACAGGGGGACGAGCATTACTTC.

The chain recombines TRBV7-3 with TRBJ2-3, with D perhaps TRBD2 (5 bases). Trimming took 1 base from V and 2 from J, leaving 10 bases between them. Germline loops: CDR1 SGHTA, CDR2 FQGTGA. The CDR3 has 15 residues. CDR3 bases: TGTGCCAGCAGCTTAAGGGCGGGCTTCACAGATACGCAGTATTTT. Residues: CASSLRAGFTDTQYF.

The chain combines TRBV5-1 with TRBJ2-4, with a weak D call TRBD2 (6 bases). Germline CDR1 SGHRS, CDR2 YFSETQ. The CDR3 is 16 amino acids. Between the trimmed V and J ends, which lost 0 bases and 5 bases, there was a span of 15 bases. For the CDR3, the DNA is TGCGCCAGCAGCTTGGGGGGAGGCGACTCCCAAAACATTCAGTACTTC. This encodes CASSLGGGDSQNIQYF.

On this clonotype itself: The junction departs from germline at one end; a sequencing error may be responsible. V is TRBV12-3 or TRBV12-4 and J is TRBJ2-7; D perhaps matches TRBD1 (5 bases). The CDR3 contains 12 residues. Here the CDR3 DNA reads TGTGCCAGCAGTTTGACAGCCTACGAGCGGTACTTC. This translates into CASSLTAYERYF.

Concerning this clonotype: This CDR3 is missing its conserved last phenylalanine or tryptophan, likely due to a read error. The chain carries TRBV15 and TRBJ2-1, with 9 positions matching TRBD2. The germline V gene has CDR1 LNHNV and CDR2 YYDKDF (reference sequence). With V trimmed by 0 bases and J by 5 bases, 8 bases remained unmatched. The CDR3 is made up of 17 amino acids. The CDR3 nucleotides are TGTGCCACCAGCAGAGATCTCCTAGCGGGGTCCCACAATGAGCAGTTCTCC. This translates into CATSRDLLAGSHNEQFS.

This clonotype was detected a few times. The chain couples TRBV2 to TRBJ2-3; 10 bases line up with TRBD2. This CDR3 region has 17 residues. Unmatched junction bases numbered 12, after V lost 7 bases and J lost 2 bases. Germline V lookup: CDR1 SNHLY, CDR2 FYNNEI. This CDR3 is CASKRPRTSGDTDTQYF. The DNA of the CDR3 is TGTGCCAGCAAACGGCCCAGGACTAGCGGAGACACAGATACGCAGTATTTT.

This clonotype was counted a few times. The rearrangement uses TRBV29-1 and TRBJ2-4, with 8 bases that match TRBD2. V dropped 4 bases and J dropped 6; count of bases not matched to a gene: 14. CDR3 length: 16 amino acids. Per germline, CDR1 SQVTM and CDR2 ANQGSEA. The CDR3 bases are TGCAGCGTTGTTCTGAGCGGGTTGAGCGGGGGAAACATTCAGTACTTC. Protein: CSVVLSGLSGGNIQYF.

This clonotype was counted only a few times. The rearrangement links TRBV29-1 to TRBJ2-3, with no clear D. CDR1 is SQVTM, CDR2 ANQGSEA, per germline. Deletions cut 4 bases from V and 11 bases from J, with 10 bases between. The CDR3 is made up of 10 amino acids. CDR3 bases: TGCAGCGTTGTTGCGACCGGGCAGTATTTT. Encoded protein: CSVVATGQYF.

The V and J genes are TRBV27 and TRBJ2-3; 12 bases line up with TRBD2. V shed 5 bases and J 7 bases; nucleotides not matched to a gene: 10. Per the germline V gene, CDR1 is MNHEY and CDR2 is SMNVEV (reference sequence). This CDR3 has 16 amino acids. CDR3 protein: CASSAGLAGHLNTQYF. As DNA, the CDR3 is TGTGCCAGCAGTGCCGGACTAGCGGGGCACTTAAATACGCAGTATTTT.

This clonotype has more than one count but fewer than ten. The rearrangement links TRBV15 to TRBJ1-2, with D perhaps TRBD1 (5 bases). The CDR3 length is 12 residues. Between the trimmed V and J ends, which lost 0 bases and 13 bases, there was a span of 12 bases. The V gene's germline CDR1 is LNHNV and CDR2 YYDKDF (reference sequence). This chain's CDR3 is CATSRDWQGGTF. The CDR3 nucleotides are TGTGCCACCAGCAGAGATTGGCAGGGAGGCACCTTC.